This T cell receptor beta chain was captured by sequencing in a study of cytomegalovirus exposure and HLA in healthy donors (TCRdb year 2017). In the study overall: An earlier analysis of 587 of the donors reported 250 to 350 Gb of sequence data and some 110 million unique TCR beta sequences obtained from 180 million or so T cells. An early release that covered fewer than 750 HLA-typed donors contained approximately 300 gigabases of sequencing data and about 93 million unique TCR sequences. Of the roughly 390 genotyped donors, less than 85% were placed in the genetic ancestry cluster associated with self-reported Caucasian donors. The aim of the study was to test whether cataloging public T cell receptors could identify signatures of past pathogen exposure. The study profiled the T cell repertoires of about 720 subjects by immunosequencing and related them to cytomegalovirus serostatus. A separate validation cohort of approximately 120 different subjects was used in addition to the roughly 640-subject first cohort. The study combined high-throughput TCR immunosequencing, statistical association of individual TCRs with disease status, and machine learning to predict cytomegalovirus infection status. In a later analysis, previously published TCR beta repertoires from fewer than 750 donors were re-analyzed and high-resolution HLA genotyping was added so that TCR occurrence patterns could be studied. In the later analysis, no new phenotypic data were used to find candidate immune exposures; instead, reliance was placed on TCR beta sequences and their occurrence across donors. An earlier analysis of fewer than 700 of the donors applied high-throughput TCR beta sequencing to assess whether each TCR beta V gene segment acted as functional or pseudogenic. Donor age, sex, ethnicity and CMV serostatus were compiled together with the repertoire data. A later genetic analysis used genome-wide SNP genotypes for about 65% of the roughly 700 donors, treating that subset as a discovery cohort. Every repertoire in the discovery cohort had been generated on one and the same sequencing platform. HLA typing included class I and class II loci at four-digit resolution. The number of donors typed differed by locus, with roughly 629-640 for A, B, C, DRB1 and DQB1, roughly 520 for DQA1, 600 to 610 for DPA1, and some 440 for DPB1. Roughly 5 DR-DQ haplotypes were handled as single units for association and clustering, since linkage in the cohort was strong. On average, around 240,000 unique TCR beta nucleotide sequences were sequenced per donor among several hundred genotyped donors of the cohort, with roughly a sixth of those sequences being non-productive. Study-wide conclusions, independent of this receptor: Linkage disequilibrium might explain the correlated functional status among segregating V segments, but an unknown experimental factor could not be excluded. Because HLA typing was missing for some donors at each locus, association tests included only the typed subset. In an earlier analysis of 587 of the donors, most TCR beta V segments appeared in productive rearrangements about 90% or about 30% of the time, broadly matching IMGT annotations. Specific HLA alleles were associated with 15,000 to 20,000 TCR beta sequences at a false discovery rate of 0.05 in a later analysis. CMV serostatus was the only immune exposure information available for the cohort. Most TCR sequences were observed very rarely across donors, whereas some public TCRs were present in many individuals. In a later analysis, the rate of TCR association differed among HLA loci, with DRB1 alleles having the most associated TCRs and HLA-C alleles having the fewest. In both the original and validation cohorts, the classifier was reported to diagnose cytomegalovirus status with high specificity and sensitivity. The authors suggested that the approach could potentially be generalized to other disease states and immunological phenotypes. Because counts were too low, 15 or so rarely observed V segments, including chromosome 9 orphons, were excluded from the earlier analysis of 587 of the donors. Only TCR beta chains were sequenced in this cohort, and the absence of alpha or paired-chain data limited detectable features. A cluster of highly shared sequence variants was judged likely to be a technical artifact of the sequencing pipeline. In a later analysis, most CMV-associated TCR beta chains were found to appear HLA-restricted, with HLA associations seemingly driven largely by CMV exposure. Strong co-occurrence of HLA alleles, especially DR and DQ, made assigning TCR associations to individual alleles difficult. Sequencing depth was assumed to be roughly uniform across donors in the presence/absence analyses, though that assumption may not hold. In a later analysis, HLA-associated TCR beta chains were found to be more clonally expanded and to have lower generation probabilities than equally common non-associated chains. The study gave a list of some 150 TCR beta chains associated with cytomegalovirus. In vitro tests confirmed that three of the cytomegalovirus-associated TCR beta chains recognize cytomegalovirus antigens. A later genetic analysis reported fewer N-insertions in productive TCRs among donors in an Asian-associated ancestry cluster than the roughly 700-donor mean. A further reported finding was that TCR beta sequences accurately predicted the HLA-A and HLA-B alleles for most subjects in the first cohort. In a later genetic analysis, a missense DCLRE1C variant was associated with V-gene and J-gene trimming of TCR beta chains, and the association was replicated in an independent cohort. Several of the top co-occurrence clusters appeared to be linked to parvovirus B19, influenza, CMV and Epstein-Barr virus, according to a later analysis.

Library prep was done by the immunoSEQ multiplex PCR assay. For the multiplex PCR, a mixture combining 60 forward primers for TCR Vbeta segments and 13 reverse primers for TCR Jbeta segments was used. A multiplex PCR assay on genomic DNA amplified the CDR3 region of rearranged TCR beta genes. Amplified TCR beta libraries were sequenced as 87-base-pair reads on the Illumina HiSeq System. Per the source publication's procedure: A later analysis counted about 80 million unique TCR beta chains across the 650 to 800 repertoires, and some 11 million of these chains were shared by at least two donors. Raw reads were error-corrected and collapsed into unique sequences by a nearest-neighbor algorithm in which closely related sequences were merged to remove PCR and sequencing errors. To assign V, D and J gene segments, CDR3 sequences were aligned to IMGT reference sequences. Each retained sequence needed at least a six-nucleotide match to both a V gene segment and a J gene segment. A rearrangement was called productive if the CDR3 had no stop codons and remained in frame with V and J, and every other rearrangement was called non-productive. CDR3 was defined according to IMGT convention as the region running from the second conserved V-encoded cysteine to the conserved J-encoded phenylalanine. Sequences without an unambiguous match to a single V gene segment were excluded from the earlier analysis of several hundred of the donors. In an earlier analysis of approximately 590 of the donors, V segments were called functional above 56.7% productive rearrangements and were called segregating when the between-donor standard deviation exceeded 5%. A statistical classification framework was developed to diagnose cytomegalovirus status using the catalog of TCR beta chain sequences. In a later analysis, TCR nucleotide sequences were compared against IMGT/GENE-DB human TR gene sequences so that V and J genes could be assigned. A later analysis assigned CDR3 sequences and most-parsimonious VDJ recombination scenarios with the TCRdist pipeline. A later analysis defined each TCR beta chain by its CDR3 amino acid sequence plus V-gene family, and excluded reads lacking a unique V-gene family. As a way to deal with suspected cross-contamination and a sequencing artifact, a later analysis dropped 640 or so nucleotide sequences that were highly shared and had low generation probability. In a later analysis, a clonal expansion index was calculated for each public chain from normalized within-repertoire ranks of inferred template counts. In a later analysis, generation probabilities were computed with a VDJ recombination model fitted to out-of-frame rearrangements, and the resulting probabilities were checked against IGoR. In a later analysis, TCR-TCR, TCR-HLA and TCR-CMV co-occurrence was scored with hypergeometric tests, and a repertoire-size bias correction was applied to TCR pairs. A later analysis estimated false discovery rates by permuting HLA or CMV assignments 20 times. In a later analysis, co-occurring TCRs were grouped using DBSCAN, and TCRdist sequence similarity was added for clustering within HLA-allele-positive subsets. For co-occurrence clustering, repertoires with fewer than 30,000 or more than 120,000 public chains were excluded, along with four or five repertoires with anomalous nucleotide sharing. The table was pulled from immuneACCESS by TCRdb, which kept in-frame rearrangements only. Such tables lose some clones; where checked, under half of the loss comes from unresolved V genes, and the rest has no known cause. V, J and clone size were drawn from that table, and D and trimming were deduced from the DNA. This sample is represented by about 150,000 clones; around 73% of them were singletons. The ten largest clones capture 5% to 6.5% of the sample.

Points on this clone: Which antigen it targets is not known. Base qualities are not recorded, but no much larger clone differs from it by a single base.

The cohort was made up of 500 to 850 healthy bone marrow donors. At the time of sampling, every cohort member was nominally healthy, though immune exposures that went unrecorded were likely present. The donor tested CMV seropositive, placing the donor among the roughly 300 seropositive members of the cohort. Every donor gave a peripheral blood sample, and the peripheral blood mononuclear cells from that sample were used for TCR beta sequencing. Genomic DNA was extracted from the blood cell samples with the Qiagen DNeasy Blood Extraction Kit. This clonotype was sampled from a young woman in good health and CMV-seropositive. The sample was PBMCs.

The CDR3 corresponds to CASSLSGDVREKLFF. The DNA sequence reads TGTGCCAGCAGTTTATCAGGGGACGTTCGTGAAAAACTGTTTTTT. In this chain, TRBV6-5 is recombined with TRBJ1-4; perhaps TRBD1 is the D gene, with 6 bases matching. From the cysteine through the phenylalanine, the CDR3 covers 15 amino acids. CDR3 DNA is the only sequence kept; it has 45 bases, read in frame from the first base. V is reduced by 4 bases and J by 7 bases, leaving a spacing of 16 bases between them. The germline V gene encodes CDR1 MNHEY and CDR2 SVGAGI.